The rows below give T cell receptor beta chains drawn from one sample of a study of blood T cell repertoires in COVID-19. The data were produced by immunoSEQ multiplex PCR, yet TCRdb's version contains in-frame clones alone and is incomplete. The sample shows nearly 70,000 clones, around 88% of them seen only once. Sequenced sample: peripheral blood. Source of these receptors: a woman in her seventies with acute or convalescent COVID-19. Both conserved end residues are trimmed from each CDR3.

cdr3_aa: ASSEASGGGNQPQH
v_call: TRBV6-1
cdr3_length: 14

cdr3_aa: ASSSGLLGEQY
v_call: TRBV6-5
cdr3_length: 11

cdr3_aa: ASSQAGSYEQY
v_call: TRBV7-3
cdr3_length: 11

cdr3_aa: ATSDAGQGVGYT
v_call: TRBV24-1
cdr3_length: 12

cdr3_aa: ASSYNRATGELF
v_call: TRBV6-2/TRBV6-3
cdr3_length: 12

cdr3_aa: ASSLEGQGATEAF
v_call: TRBV7-2
cdr3_length: 13

cdr3_aa: ASSQGVGQGEAF
v_call: TRBV3-1/TRBV3-2
cdr3_length: 12

cdr3_aa: ASSFIIGGYT
v_call: TRBV6-5
cdr3_length: 10

cdr3_aa: ACSLGLNTGELF
v_call: TRBV30
cdr3_length: 12

cdr3_aa: ASSRGTGLQNTEAF
v_call: TRBV2
cdr3_length: 14

cdr3_aa: ASSYTTRAGGSGNEQF
v_call: TRBV27
cdr3_length: 16

cdr3_aa: ASSFLNGGPNEQF
v_call: TRBV7-8
cdr3_length: 13

cdr3_aa: ASSLVPLEGGVDYGYT
v_call: TRBV27
cdr3_length: 16

cdr3_aa: ASRTGGGGYT
v_call: TRBV25-1
cdr3_length: 10

cdr3_aa: ASSFQGNEAF
v_call: TRBV5-1
cdr3_length: 10

cdr3_aa: ASSLERDRISGANVLT
v_call: TRBV5-1
cdr3_length: 16

cdr3_aa: ASSLLTGYPYEQY
v_call: TRBV4-3
cdr3_length: 13

cdr3_aa: ASSIGGTRIPPGELF
v_call: TRBV19
cdr3_length: 15

cdr3_aa: ASSPLPSGGELF
v_call: TRBV18
cdr3_length: 12

cdr3_aa: ASGWNTEAF
v_call: TRBV28
cdr3_length: 9

cdr3_aa: ASSLRQAYGYT
v_call: TRBV12-3/TRBV12-4
cdr3_length: 11

cdr3_aa: ASTADRGSNQPQH
v_call: TRBV2
cdr3_length: 13

cdr3_aa: ASSLGGGVNTEAF
v_call: TRBV7-2
cdr3_length: 13

cdr3_aa: ASTLSRGQQPQH
v_call: TRBV28
cdr3_length: 12

cdr3_aa: ASSPPTGSNEQF
v_call: TRBV18
cdr3_length: 12

cdr3_aa: ASSHLSGRAEGQF
v_call: TRBV4-1
cdr3_length: 13

cdr3_aa: ASSLYRNTEAF
v_call: TRBV11-3
cdr3_length: 11

cdr3_aa: ASSRTSGGQETQY
v_call: TRBV7-9
cdr3_length: 13

cdr3_aa: ASSRGDQPQH
v_call: TRBV19
cdr3_length: 10

cdr3_aa: ASSPPGGRARNEQF
v_call: TRBV18
cdr3_length: 14

cdr3_aa: SASEGRIPNQPQH
v_call: TRBV20-1
cdr3_length: 13

cdr3_aa: ASSLDRLNTEAF
v_call: TRBV13
cdr3_length: 12

cdr3_aa: AISPTDSSGNTIY
v_call: TRBV10-3
cdr3_length: 13

cdr3_aa: ASSAGLANTGELF
v_call: TRBV7-9
cdr3_length: 13

cdr3_aa: ASSLGDRVADTQY
v_call: TRBV5-4
cdr3_length: 13

cdr3_aa: DRRPGHRTSGSETQY
v_call: TRBV19
cdr3_length: 15

cdr3_aa: ASTPGQGGGYGYT
v_call: TRBV19
cdr3_length: 13

cdr3_aa: ASSLDRLGQKKRNTEAF
v_call: TRBV7-9
cdr3_length: 17

cdr3_aa: ASKANRNFYEQY
v_call: TRBV28
cdr3_length: 12

cdr3_aa: ASSPGTGRTGELF
v_call: TRBV28
cdr3_length: 13

cdr3_aa: ASSLNPKRGTNYGYT
v_call: TRBV11-3
cdr3_length: 15

cdr3_aa: ASSSIRDREHGNQPQH
v_call: TRBV28
cdr3_length: 16

cdr3_aa: ASTQPGQGLNEQF
v_call: TRBV25-1
cdr3_length: 13

cdr3_aa: ASSTNLSGTGSSSPLH
v_call: TRBV7-2
cdr3_length: 16

cdr3_aa: SANSGRVTDTQY
v_call: TRBV29-1
cdr3_length: 12

cdr3_aa: ASSPPRISGANVLT
v_call: TRBV3-1/TRBV3-2
cdr3_length: 14

cdr3_aa: ASSPDANSGNTIY
v_call: TRBV13
cdr3_length: 13